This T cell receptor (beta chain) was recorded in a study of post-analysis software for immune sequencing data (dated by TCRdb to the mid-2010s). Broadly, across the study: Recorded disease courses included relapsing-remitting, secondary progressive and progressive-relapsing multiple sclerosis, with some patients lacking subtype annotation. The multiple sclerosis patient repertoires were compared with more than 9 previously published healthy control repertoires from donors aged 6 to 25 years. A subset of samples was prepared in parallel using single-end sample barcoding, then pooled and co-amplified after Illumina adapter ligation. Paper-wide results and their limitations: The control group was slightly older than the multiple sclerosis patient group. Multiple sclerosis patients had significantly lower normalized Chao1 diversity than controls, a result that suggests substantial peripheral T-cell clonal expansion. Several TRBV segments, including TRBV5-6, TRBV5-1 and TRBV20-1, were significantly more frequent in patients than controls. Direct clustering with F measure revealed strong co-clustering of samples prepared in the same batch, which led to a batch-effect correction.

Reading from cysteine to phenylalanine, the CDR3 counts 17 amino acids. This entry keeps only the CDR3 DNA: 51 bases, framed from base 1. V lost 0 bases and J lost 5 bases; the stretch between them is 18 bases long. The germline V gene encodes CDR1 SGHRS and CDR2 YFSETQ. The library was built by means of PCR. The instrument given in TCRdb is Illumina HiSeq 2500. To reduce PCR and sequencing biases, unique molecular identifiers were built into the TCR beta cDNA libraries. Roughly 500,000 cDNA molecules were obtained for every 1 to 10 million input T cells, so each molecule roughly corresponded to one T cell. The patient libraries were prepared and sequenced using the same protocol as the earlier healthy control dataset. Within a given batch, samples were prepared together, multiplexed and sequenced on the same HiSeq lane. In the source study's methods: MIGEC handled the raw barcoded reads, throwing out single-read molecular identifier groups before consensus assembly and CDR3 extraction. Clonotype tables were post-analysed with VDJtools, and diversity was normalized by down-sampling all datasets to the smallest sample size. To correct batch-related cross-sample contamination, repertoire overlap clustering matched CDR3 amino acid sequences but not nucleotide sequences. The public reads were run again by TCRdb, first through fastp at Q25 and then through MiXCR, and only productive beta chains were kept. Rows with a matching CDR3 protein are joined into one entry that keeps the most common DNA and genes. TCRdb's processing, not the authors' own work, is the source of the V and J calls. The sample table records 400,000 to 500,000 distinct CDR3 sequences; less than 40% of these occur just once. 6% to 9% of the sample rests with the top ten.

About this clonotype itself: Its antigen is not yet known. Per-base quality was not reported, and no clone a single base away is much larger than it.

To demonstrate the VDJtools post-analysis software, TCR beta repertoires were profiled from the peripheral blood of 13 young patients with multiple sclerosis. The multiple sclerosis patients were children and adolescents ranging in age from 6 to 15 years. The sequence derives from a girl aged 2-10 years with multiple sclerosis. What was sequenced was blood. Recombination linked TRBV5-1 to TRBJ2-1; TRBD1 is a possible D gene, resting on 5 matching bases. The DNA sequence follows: TGCGCCAGCAGCTTGGCCTTCGTGGCAGGGCCCGACAATGAGCAGTTCTTC. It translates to CASSLAFVAGPDNEQFF.